This T cell receptor beta chain was documented in a study of T cells after yellow fever vaccination. General study results and limits: Post-booster samples contained most primary-vaccination clones (approximately 95% CD4, about 90% CD8).

This clonotype was seen ten or more times. The CDR3 consists of 11 residues. The V end was cut by 6 bases, the J end by 3 bases, with 3 bases between. The germline V gene encodes CDR1 SGHTA and CDR2 FQGNSA. 5'RACE template switching produced TCR cDNA carrying a universal primer site and UMIs. TCRdb passed the 5' RACE reads through MiXCR, listing each CDR3 protein once. Among 50,000 to 60,000 distinct CDR3 sequences listed, less than 8.5% were seen once. This TCR came from a young man who received the YFV17D yellow fever vaccine. V usage is TRBV7-2 and J usage is TRBJ2-1; D gene uncertain. The source material was CD8+ T cells not binding an NS4B(214-222) dextramer, sorted from PBMCs, sampled 45 days after the first yellow fever vaccination. CDR3 in amino acids: CASRVYNEQFF. The CDR3 DNA is TGTGCCAGCAGGGTCTACAATGAGCAGTTCTTC.